A single sample is the source of the 11 T cell receptor beta chains below, sequenced in a study of shared clonotypes between healthy human individuals. TCRdb's table, derived via immunoSEQ multiplex PCR, lists solely in-frame clones and lacks some. The data show some 650,000 clones, around 97% seen once. Input material: naive CD4+ T cells sorted from blood. Subset given: CD45RA+ positively selected. These receptors all stem from a woman younger than 45 in good health.

The J gene is TRBJ2-3, the V gene TRBV5-1, with a possible D match to TRBD2 (6 bases). The CDR3 extends over 14 amino acids. V was clipped by 5 bases and J by 2 bases, with 12 bases between them. Germline loops: CDR1 SGHRS, CDR2 YFSETQ. For the CDR3, the DNA is TGCGCCAGCAGTGACGGGAGTCCCACAGATACGCAGTATTTT. As protein: CASSDGSPTDTQYF. The whole variable domain, remainder taken from reference TRBV5-1 and TRBJ2-3, is KAGVTQTPRYLIKTRGQQVTLSCSPISGHRSVSWYQQTPGQGLQFLFEYFSETQRNKGNFPGRFSGRQFSNSRSEMNVSTLELGDSALYLCASSDGSPTDTQYFGPGTRLTVL.

As DNA, the CDR3 is TGTGCCAGCAGATCCGGGACAGCCTCTGGAAACACCATATATTTT. Translating gives CASRSGTASGNTIYF. The gene calls are TRBV28 and TRBJ1-3, with 7 bases aligning to TRBD1. Trimming removed 6 bases from V and 0 bases from J; junction bases left unmatched: 5. The V gene's germline CDR1 is MDHEN and CDR2 SYDVKM. The CDR3 is made up of 15 amino acids.

DNA for the CDR3: TGTGCCAGCAGCTTAGACCCGACAGGTCTGGGGGCGGAAAAACTGTTTTTT. Amino acids: CASSLDPTGLGAEKLFF. The chain has TRBV7-8 and TRBJ1-4; perhaps TRBD1 as D (6 bases). Germline V gene data show CDR1 as SGHVS and CDR2 as FQNEAQ. This CDR3 comprises 17 residues. V lost 1 base to trimming and J lost 8 bases, with 20 bases between them.

V gene TRBV7-2 combines with J gene TRBJ1-4, with unresolved D. This CDR3 region has 15 residues. Trimming pared 4 bases from V and 4 bases from J, leaving 13 bases between. Germline V gene data show CDR1 as SGHTA and CDR2 as FQGNSA. The CDR3 spells CASSSGPGLNEKLFF. The CDR3, as DNA: TGTGCCAGCAGCTCTGGACCTGGACTTAATGAAAAACTGTTTTTT.

The chain uses TRBV28 and TRBJ1-2; D remains ambiguous. CDR1 is MDHEN and CDR2 is SYDVKM in the germline V gene. Trimming removed 6 bases from V and 4 bases from J, with 12 bases in between. There are 13 residues in the CDR3. The CDR3 here is CASRSSLSYGYTF. In DNA, the CDR3 is TGTGCCAGCAGGTCGTCTTTAAGCTATGGCTACACCTTC.

The chain joins TRBV28 to TRBJ2-3; 10 bases align to TRBD2. CDR3 length: 16 residues. CDR1 MDHEN and CDR2 SYDVKM come from the germline V gene. Trimming cost V 11 bases and J 7 bases; bases outside gene matches: 18. The CDR3 is CASRSSGRVLPHTQYF. CDR3 nucleotides: TGTGCCTCGCGGTCGAGCGGGAGGGTCCTCCCTCATACGCAGTATTTT.

The gene calls are TRBV28 and TRBJ2-3, with a tentative D call TRBD1 (6 bases). Germline values: CDR1 MDHEN, CDR2 SYDVKM. V was shortened by 3 bases and J by 6 bases, with 13 bases between the two germline ends. CDR3 size: 14 residues. The CDR3 region has the DNA TGTGCCAGCAGTTTGGTACAGGGTGGGGATACGCAGTATTTT. The encoded protein is CASSLVQGGDTQYF.

The chain uses TRBV18 and TRBJ2-1, with 8 bases lining up with TRBD2. Germline V lookup: CDR1 KGHSH, CDR2 LQKENI. The CDR3 consists of 16 residues. J lost 5 bases, V lost 5 bases, and 11 bases had no gene match. The CDR3 reads CASSTAGARGNNEQFF. In DNA form, the CDR3 reads TGTGCCAGCTCAACAGCGGGAGCACGGGGAAACAATGAGCAGTTCTTC.

The rearrangement joins TRBV4-2 to TRBJ2-5; TRBD2 matches at 9 bases. The CDR3 sequence is 15 residues long. Germline V lookup: CDR1 LGHNA, CDR2 YNFKEQ. V was pared by 3 bases and J by 4 bases, with 6 bases of the junction left unmatched. The CDR3 loop is CASSQAKLAGETQYF. Written as DNA, the CDR3 is TGTGCCAGCAGCCAGGCCAAACTAGCGGGAGAGACCCAGTACTTC.

This chain uses TRBV27 with TRBJ1-4; possible D gene TRBD1, 5 bases. Germline values: CDR1 MNHEY, CDR2 SMNVEV (reference sequence). The CDR3 length is 14 residues. Trimming took off 3 bases at V and 8 bases at J, with 13 bases between the two ends. CDR3: CASSLRGAGEKLFF. For the CDR3, the DNA is TGTGCCAGCAGTTTGAGGGGAGCGGGCGAAAAACTGTTTTTT.

CDR3 sequence: CASSSGQGAVVHTEAFF. In DNA form, the CDR3 reads TGCGCCAGCAGCTCTGGACAGGGGGCAGTTGTGCACACTGAAGCTTTCTTT. The chain has TRBV5-1 and TRBJ1-1, with TRBD1 identical over 11 bases. The CDR3 totals 17 residues. V lost 3 bases, J lost 3 bases, and 10 bases stayed unmatched. Germline values: CDR1 SGHRS, CDR2 YFSETQ.